The 25 T cell receptor beta chains presented below share a single source sample, sequenced in a study of post-analysis software for immune sequencing data. General study points: About 5 TRBV segments, including TRBV5-6, TRBV5-1 and TRBV20-1, were more frequent in patients than controls.

For these TCRs, the target antigens are not known. cDNA libraries of TCR beta carried unique molecular identifiers. From the PCR reads, TCRdb called clonotypes with MiXCR, one entry per CDR3 protein. The sample consists of about 540,000 distinct CDR3 sequences, approximately 34% of them appearing once. The sample consisted of blood. The receptors originated from a girl aged 2-17 years with multiple sclerosis.

This clonotype was observed a few times. The gene calls are TRBV20-1 and TRBJ1-4; 7 bases line up with TRBD1. This CDR3 is 14 amino acids long. J gave up 4 bases and V 6 bases, and 8 bases lay outside the gene matches. CDR1 DFQATT and CDR2 SNEGSKA come from the germline V gene (reference sequence). CDR3 DNA: TGCAGTGCGCGTACAGGGGCCCTTAATGAAAAACTGTTTTTT. Encoded protein: CSARTGALNEKLFF.

This clonotype has more than one count but fewer than ten. The chain has TRBV29-1 and TRBJ1-1, with 8 bases lining up with TRBD1. Trimming at V came to 4 bases and at J to 3 bases, leaving 7 bases not matched to a gene. Germline V gene sequence: CDR1 SQVTM, CDR2 ANQGSEA. The CDR3 sequence is 14 residues long. Written as DNA, the CDR3 is TGCAGCGTTGTGGGTACAGGGGGGTACACTGAAGCTTTCTTT. This codes for CSVVGTGGYTEAFF.

At least ten counts were recorded for this clonotype. This chain uses TRBV2 with TRBJ2-7; 8 positions agree with TRBD1. Germline CDR1 reads SNHLY; CDR2 reads FYNNEI. V shed 7 bases and J 1 base; nucleotides not matched to a gene: 9. There are 15 residues in the CDR3. For the CDR3, the DNA is TGTGCCAGCATCCCAGGGGGCGCGAGGTCCTACGAGCAGTACTTC. This translates into CASIPGGARSYEQYF.

This clonotype was counted between two and nine times. The chain couples TRBV5-1 to TRBJ2-1; 10 bases agree with TRBD2. The CDR3 has 16 amino acids. Germline assignment: CDR1 SGHRS and CDR2 YFSETQ. The V segment lost 1 base and the J segment 4 bases; nucleotides outside the gene matches: 5. The CDR3 reads CASSLRTSGTYNEQFF. CDR3 nucleotides: TGCGCCAGCAGCTTGCGCACTAGCGGGACTTACAATGAGCAGTTCTTC.

This clonotype has just a few counts. J is TRBJ2-3 and V is TRBV3-1, with D uncertain. Trimming took 0 bases from V and 4 from J, leaving 8 bases between them. The germline V gene has CDR1 LGHDT and CDR2 YNNKEL (reference sequence). The CDR3 runs to 14 residues. The chain's CDR3 is CASSQDGRADTQYF. CDR3 nucleotides: TGTGCCAGCAGCCAAGATGGTAGGGCAGATACGCAGTATTTT.

This CDR3 reads CASSYGAGGYQETQYF. CDR3 DNA: TGTGCCAGCAGTTACGGGGCGGGGGGGTACCAAGAGACCCAGTACTTC. This chain links TRBV6-5 with TRBJ2-5; TRBD2 matches 9 bases. The V and J ends lost 2 bases and 0 bases, in that order; junction bases with no gene match: 4. Germline V gene data show CDR1 as MNHEY and CDR2 as SVGAGI. The CDR3 length is 16 residues.

This chain uses TRBV20-1 with TRBJ2-6; a weak D match, TRBD1 (5 bases). The CDR3 covers 11 residues. The V gene lost 4 bases and the J gene lost 12 bases, with 10 bases spanning the gap. In germline, CDR1 is DFQATT, CDR2 SNEGSKA (reference sequence). The CDR3 region has the DNA TGCAGTGCTACAGGGTTTGGCGTCCTGACTTTC. As protein: CSATGFGVLTF.

The rearrangement joins TRBV10-3 to TRBJ1-1; possibly TRBD1 for D (6 bases). The V gene lost 4 bases and the J gene lost 1 base, with 10 bases spanning the gap. Germline CDR1 and CDR2: ENHRY and SYGVKD. This CDR3 region has 14 residues. The CDR3 DNA reads as TGTGCCATCAGTGGACGGGGGGCGAACACTGAAGCTTTCTTT. This translates into CAISGRGANTEAFF.

Concerning this clonotype: A much larger clone differs from this one at a single base, so this may be a read error. J is TRBJ2-4 and V is TRBV9; TRBD2 agrees at 8 bases. The germline V gene has CDR1 SGDLS and CDR2 YYNGEE. There are 14 residues in the CDR3. The CDR3 region has the DNA TGTGCCAGCAGCGCGGGGGGGAACAAAAACATTCGGTACTTC. Its protein is CASSAGGNKNIRYF.

This clonotype was counted only a few times. The chain has TRBV9 and TRBJ2-1; 10 bases line up with TRBD2. After removal of 0 bases from V and 7 bases from J, the junction contained 4 bases not matched to a gene. The length of the CDR3 is 15 residues. Germline assignment: CDR1 SGDLS and CDR2 YYNGEE. The CDR3 region has the DNA TGTGCCAGCAGCGTAGGCCCTAGCGGGGGAAATGAGCAGTTCTTC. Protein product: CASSVGPSGGNEQFF.

The rearrangement links TRBV12-3 or TRBV12-4 to TRBJ2-3, with D uncertain. V lost 6 bases and J 1 base, leaving 8 bases between the germline ends. There are 13 residues in the CDR3. The CDR3 DNA reads as TGTGCCAGCAGGCCCCTACGCACAGATACGCAGTATTTT. It is translated as CASRPLRTDTQYF.

The chain has TRBV9 and TRBJ2-3; 7 bases match TRBD1. The J segment lost 8 bases and the V segment lost 0 bases, leaving 12 bases of the junction unmatched. From germline, CDR1 is SGDLS and CDR2 YYNGEE. The CDR3 covers 16 residues. CDR3 sequence: CASSVGLGQVGFTQYF. Here the CDR3 DNA reads TGTGCCAGCAGCGTAGGTCTTGGACAGGTAGGGTTTACGCAGTATTTT.

The sample holds a few counts of this clonotype. This chain links TRBV20-1 with TRBJ2-1; TRBD2 agrees at 11 bases. Germline V gene data show CDR1 as DFQATT and CDR2 as SNEGSKA (reference sequence). This CDR3 contains 18 residues. V shed 3 bases, J shed 0 bases, and the junction held 10 bases outside the gene matches. CDR3 sequence reads: CSASLWPSGGYSYNEQFF. CDR3 sequence (DNA): TGCAGTGCTAGCCTCTGGCCTAGCGGGGGGTACTCCTACAATGAGCAGTTCTTC.

This clonotype was observed once. The germline gene is not matched at one end of the junction; a read error may be the cause. The rearrangement joins TRBV7-7 to TRBJ2-1, with 11 bases that match TRBD2. The germline gives CDR1 SSHAT, CDR2 FNYEAQ (reference sequence). The CDR3 loop spans 16 amino acids. In nucleotides, the CDR3 is TGTGCTAGCAGCACCCTAGCGGGGGGCACCTACAATGAGCGGTTCTTC. As protein: CASSTLAGGTYNERFF.

This clonotype turned up a few times. V and J are TRBV20-1 and TRBJ2-5, with 13 bases fitting TRBD2. The DNA end lines up better with TRBJ2-7; the J call may be wrong. Per the germline V gene, CDR1 is DFQATT and CDR2 is SNEGSKA (reference sequence). CDR3 length equals 15 residues. CDR3 bases: TGCAGTGCCCGGACTAGCGGGGGCAAGATGGACGAGCAGTACTTC. This codes for CSARTSGGKMDEQYF.

This chain uses TRBV10-3 with TRBJ2-1; D is undetermined. CDR1 ENHRY and CDR2 SYGVKD come from the germline V gene. With 8 bases removed from V and 8 bases from J, the gap between germline ends came to 13 bases. This CDR3 has 12 residues. In nucleotides, the CDR3 is TGTGCCATCGGGGAAGGCGTCCATGAGCAGTTCTTC. Translated: CAIGEGVHEQFF.

This rearrangement joins TRBV10-3 to TRBJ2-3; D remains ambiguous. Deletions cut 6 bases from V and 0 bases from J, with 7 bases between. The CDR3 runs to 13 residues. The germline CDR1 and CDR2 sequences are ENHRY and SYGVKD. CDR3 nucleotides: TGTGCCATCAGGGCAGCTAGCACAGATACGCAGTATTTT. Its translation: CAIRAASTDTQYF.

In its sample, this clonotype was seen a few times. The CDR3 bases are TGCGCCAGCAGCCAAGATGGACTAGCGGGGGGGTCAGATACGCAGTATTTT. Amino acids: CASSQDGLAGGSDTQYF. The chain joins TRBV4-1 to TRBJ2-3, with TRBD2 matching 15 bases. With 0 bases clipped from V and 4 bases from J, the junction kept 2 bases outside the gene matches. The germline V gene has CDR1 MGHRA and CDR2 YSYEKL. This CDR3 contains 17 residues.

This clonotype was detected many times. The rearrangement uses TRBV4-1 and TRBJ2-1, with D tentatively TRBD1 (6 bases). V lost 4 bases to trimming and J lost 2 bases, with 12 bases between them. The CDR3 runs to 15 residues. Germline CDR1 is MGHRA and CDR2 is YSYEKL. The CDR3 sequence is CASSLTQGPYNEQFF. CDR3 nucleotides: TGCGCCAGCAGCCTGACGCAGGGGCCCTACAATGAGCAGTTCTTC.

This clonotype was counted between two and nine times. The chain uses TRBV20-1 and TRBJ2-5, with no clear D. Germline assignment: CDR1 DFQATT and CDR2 SNEGSKA (reference sequence). Trimming took off 7 bases at V and 4 bases at J, with 19 bases between the two ends. This CDR3 comprises 14 residues. Written as DNA, the CDR3 is TGCAGTGTCCCGGACCTCAAGATGGGAGAGACCCAGTACTTC. The encoded protein is CSVPDLKMGETQYF.

V gene TRBV20-1 combines with J gene TRBJ1-2, with a weak D call TRBD1 (6 bases). The CDR3 has 16 residues. Trimming shortened V by 0 bases and J by 4 bases, and 18 bases separated the two germline ends. Germline V gene data show CDR1 as DFQATT and CDR2 as SNEGSKA (reference sequence). CDR3 sequence reads: CSARDLARGLSYGYTF. CDR3 bases: TGCAGTGCTAGAGATCTGGCACGGGGGCTGAGCTATGGCTACACCTTC.

The rearrangement joins TRBV12-3 or TRBV12-4 to TRBJ2-1; 8 bases are shared with TRBD1. The junction had 9 bases not matched to a gene; V was cut back by 3 bases and J by 11 bases. The CDR3 is made up of 14 amino acids. The CDR3 DNA sequence: TGTGCCAGCAGTTTCCTGGACAGGGCGCCCCAGCAGTTCTTC. Amino acid sequence: CASSFLDRAPQQFF.

V is TRBV20-1 and J is TRBJ2-2, with 9 bases fitting TRBD1. The V gene end was trimmed by 0 bases and the J gene end by 8 bases; junction bases not matched to a gene: 10. The CDR3 has 16 residues. Germline V gives CDR1 DFQATT, CDR2 SNEGSKA (reference sequence). CDR3 in amino acids: CSARDAGQGRPGELFF. The CDR3 DNA sequence: TGCAGTGCTAGAGATGCGGGACAGGGTCGACCAGGGGAGCTGTTTTTT.

V and J are TRBV28 and TRBJ2-3, with D hard to call. Germline loops: CDR1 MDHEN, CDR2 SYDVKM. The CDR3 is made up of 14 amino acids. V lost 11 bases, J lost 0 bases, and 15 bases lay in between. CDR3 sequence reads: CAASAPTSTDTQYF. CDR3 in DNA: TGTGCCGCCTCAGCGCCCACTAGCACAGATACGCAGTATTTT.

J is TRBJ2-5 and V is TRBV10-3; D could derive from TRBD1 or TRBD2 (6 bases each). Looked up from germline, CDR1 is ENHRY and CDR2 is SYGVKD. The CDR3 has 14 amino acids. The ends were cut back, 10 bases at V and 4 bases at J, with 19 bases in the middle. The chain's CDR3 is CATLDPGAGETQYF. CDR3 nucleotide sequence: TGTGCCACCCTAGACCCGGGGGCGGGAGAGACCCAGTACTTC.